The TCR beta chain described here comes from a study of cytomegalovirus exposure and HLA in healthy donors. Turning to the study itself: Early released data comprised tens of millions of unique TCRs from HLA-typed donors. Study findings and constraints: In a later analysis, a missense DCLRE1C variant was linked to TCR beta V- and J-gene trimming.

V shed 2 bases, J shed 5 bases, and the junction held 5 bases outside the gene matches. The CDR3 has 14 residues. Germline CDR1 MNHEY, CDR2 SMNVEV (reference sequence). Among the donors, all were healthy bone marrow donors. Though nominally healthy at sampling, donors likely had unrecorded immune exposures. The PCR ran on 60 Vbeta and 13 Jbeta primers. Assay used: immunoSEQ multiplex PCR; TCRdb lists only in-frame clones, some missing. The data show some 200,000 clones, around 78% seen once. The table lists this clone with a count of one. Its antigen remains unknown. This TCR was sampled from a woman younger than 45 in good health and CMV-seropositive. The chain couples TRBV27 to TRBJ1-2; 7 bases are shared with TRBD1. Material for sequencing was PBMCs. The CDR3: CASSLGGQPYGYTF. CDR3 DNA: TGTGCCAGCAGTTTAGGGGGACAGCCTTATGGCTACACCTTC.